This is a list of T cell receptor beta chains from one sample in a study of blood T cell repertoires in COVID-19. Clones were sequenced by immunoSEQ multiplex PCR, and TCRdb holds only the in-frame ones, with some missing. The data show 210,000 or so clones, with around 81% seen just once and 4.3% held by the top ten. Material for sequencing was PBMCs or T cells enriched from blood (not recorded which). The receptors stem from a man under 40 with acute COVID-19. Both conserved end residues are part of each CDR3. The D gene is left open where the match is weak. Only part of the rows carry a size: once, few, many, or a class if the clone is expanded.

clone_size: once
v_call: TRBV5-1
j_call: TRBJ1-4
d_call: TRBD1
cdr3_nt: TGCGCCAGCAAAGAACAGGGGGCGAGTGAAAAACTGTTTTTT
cdr3_aa: CASKEQGASEKLFF

clone_size: .
v_call: TRBV5-5
j_call: TRBJ2-2
d_call: .
cdr3_nt: TGTGCCAGCAGCCCTGAGGAGAGGGTGAACACCGGGGAGCTGTTTTTT
cdr3_aa: CASSPEERVNTGELFF

clone_size: .
v_call: TRBV18
j_call: TRBJ1-3
d_call: TRBD1
cdr3_nt: TGTGCCAGCTCAGACGGGACAGGACCAGGAAACACCATATATTTT
cdr3_aa: CASSDGTGPGNTIYF

clone_size: once
v_call: TRBV10-1
j_call: TRBJ1-5
d_call: .
cdr3_nt: TGCGCCAGCAGTGATAAATATAGCAATCAGCCCCAGCATTTT
cdr3_aa: CASSDKYSNQPQHF

clone_size: .
v_call: TRBV3-1/TRBV3-2
j_call: TRBJ2-5
d_call: TRBD2
cdr3_nt: TGTGCCAGCAGCCAAGCAACTAGCGGGGGTCACGTAGGGACCCAGTACTTC
cdr3_aa: CASSQATSGGHVGTQYF

clone_size: .
v_call: TRBV7-4
j_call: TRBJ1-3
d_call: TRBD1
cdr3_nt: TGTGCCAGCAGCCTTGGACAGGGATTAGGAAACACCATATATTTT
cdr3_aa: CASSLGQGLGNTIYF

clone_size: few
v_call: TRBV18
j_call: TRBJ1-2
d_call: .
cdr3_nt: TGTGCCAGCTCACCCCAACCCGAGAATGGCTACACCTTC
cdr3_aa: CASSPQPENGYTF

clone_size: .
v_call: TRBV18
j_call: TRBJ1-4
d_call: TRBD1
cdr3_nt: TGTGCCACCTCCGCCGGGACAGCGACTAATGAAAAACTGTTTTTT
cdr3_aa: CATSAGTATNEKLFF

clone_size: .
v_call: TRBV4-1
j_call: TRBJ1-5
d_call: .
cdr3_nt: TGCGCCAGCAGCCAAGTTGGGGGCAAGGGGCCCCAGCATTTT
cdr3_aa: CASSQVGGKGPQHF

clone_size: .
v_call: TRBV5-6
j_call: TRBJ1-5
d_call: .
cdr3_nt: TGTGCCAGCAGCTTGGTTGGGAGTCTGAATCAGCCCCAGCATTTT
cdr3_aa: CASSLVGSLNQPQHF

clone_size: .
v_call: TRBV6-6
j_call: TRBJ2-5
d_call: .
cdr3_nt: TGTGCCAGCAGTTACAGGACAGTCGGAGAGACCCAGTACTTC
cdr3_aa: CASSYRTVGETQYF

clone_size: .
v_call: TRBV30
j_call: TRBJ1-1
d_call: .
cdr3_nt: TGTGCCGGAAAAAACAGGGTAGGGACTGAAGCTTTCTTT
cdr3_aa: CAGKNRVGTEAFF

clone_size: .
v_call: TRBV7-5
j_call: TRBJ1-5
d_call: .
cdr3_nt: TGTGTCAGAAGCCTACGGGGGGCTATTTGCAATCAGCCCCAGCATTTT
cdr3_aa: CVRSLRGAICNQPQHF

clone_size: .
v_call: TRBV5-1
j_call: TRBJ2-5
d_call: .
cdr3_nt: TGCGCCAGCAGCTTGGCCAGGGGTCAAGAGACCCAGTACTTC
cdr3_aa: CASSLARGQETQYF

clone_size: once
v_call: TRBV7-3
j_call: TRBJ1-1
d_call: TRBD1
cdr3_nt: TGTGCCAGCAGGGGACAGGGTATGAACGGTGAAGCTTTCTTT
cdr3_aa: CASRGQGMNGEAFF

clone_size: .
v_call: TRBV11-1
j_call: TRBJ2-7
d_call: .
cdr3_nt: TGTGCCAGCAGCTTATTCGTTGGGGGCAGAAACGAGCAGTACTTC
cdr3_aa: CASSLFVGGRNEQYF

clone_size: .
v_call: TRBV10-3
j_call: TRBJ2-2
d_call: TRBD1
cdr3_nt: TGTGCCATCAGTGGGGGACAGGGGGCCGGGGAGCTGTTTTTT
cdr3_aa: CAISGGQGAGELFF

clone_size: .
v_call: TRBV11-2
j_call: TRBJ2-3
d_call: TRBD2
cdr3_nt: TGTGCCAGCAGCTTAGAGCGGACTAGCGGGATCGGGGCCACAGATACGCAGTATTTT
cdr3_aa: CASSLERTSGIGATDTQYF

clone_size: .
v_call: TRBV19
j_call: TRBJ1-1
d_call: .
cdr3_nt: TGTGCCACCCAGGATCCGGGAGGGGCTGGGTCGGCAGCTTTCTTT
cdr3_aa: CATQDPGGAGSAAFF

clone_size: few
v_call: TRBV9
j_call: TRBJ1-2
d_call: .
cdr3_nt: TGTGCCAGCAGCTCAGCCGGAGGGTATGGCTACACCTTC
cdr3_aa: CASSSAGGYGYTF

clone_size: once
v_call: TRBV7-9
j_call: TRBJ1-2
d_call: .
cdr3_nt: TGTGCCAGCAGCTTAGCAGGGGGGGCTGGCTACACCTTC
cdr3_aa: CASSLAGGAGYTF

clone_size: .
v_call: TRBV18
j_call: TRBJ1-2
d_call: TRBD1
cdr3_nt: TGTGCCAGCTCACCCACAGGGGGCGAAGGCTACACCTTC
cdr3_aa: CASSPTGGEGYTF

clone_size: .
v_call: TRBV7-3
j_call: TRBJ2-3
d_call: TRBD2
cdr3_nt: TGTGCCAGCAGCTTAAATGGTGGGACTAGCGGGCGGGATACGCAGTATTTT
cdr3_aa: CASSLNGGTSGRDTQYF

clone_size: .
v_call: TRBV19
j_call: TRBJ2-1
d_call: TRBD2
cdr3_nt: TGTGCCAGTACCCCAGGCATGGGGAGGGACTACAATGAGCAGTTCTTC
cdr3_aa: CASTPGMGRDYNEQFF

clone_size: .
v_call: TRBV29-1
j_call: TRBJ2-1
d_call: .
cdr3_nt: TGCAGCGCAGAACAGGGAGTGACCTACAATGAGCAGTTCTTC
cdr3_aa: CSAEQGVTYNEQFF

clone_size: once
v_call: TRBV5-1
j_call: TRBJ2-3
d_call: TRBD2
cdr3_nt: TGCGCCAGCAGCTTGCCGAGCGGGGGGCCAGATACGCAGTATTTT
cdr3_aa: CASSLPSGGPDTQYF

clone_size: .
v_call: TRBV29-1
j_call: TRBJ1-2
d_call: TRBD1
cdr3_nt: TGCAGCGCCGATGTGGACAGGGCTTATGGCTACACCTTC
cdr3_aa: CSADVDRAYGYTF

clone_size: .
v_call: TRBV6-5
j_call: TRBJ1-3
d_call: .
cdr3_nt: TGTGCCAGCAGCATAACAGGAGTCACTGGAAACACCATATATTTT
cdr3_aa: CASSITGVTGNTIYF

clone_size: .
v_call: TRBV28
j_call: TRBJ1-1
d_call: TRBD1
cdr3_nt: TGTGCCAGCCTTACCCCACAGGGGATGAACACTGAAGCTTTCTTT
cdr3_aa: CASLTPQGMNTEAFF

clone_size: .
v_call: TRBV5-3
j_call: TRBJ2-5
d_call: .
cdr3_nt: TGTGCCAGAAGCTTTGTAGCGAGTAAGACCCAGTACTTC
cdr3_aa: CARSFVASKTQYF

clone_size: .
v_call: TRBV24-1
j_call: TRBJ2-5
d_call: TRBD2
cdr3_nt: TGTGCCACCAGTGACTCTATACGGGGGGTCCAGTACTTC
cdr3_aa: CATSDSIRGVQYF

clone_size: .
v_call: TRBV10-3
j_call: TRBJ1-5
d_call: .
cdr3_nt: TGTGCCATCAGTAACAGGACAGCGAGACGGACTCAGCTAATCAATCAGCCCCAGCATTTT
cdr3_aa: CAISNRTARRTQLINQPQHF

clone_size: .
v_call: TRBV4-1
j_call: TRBJ2-7
d_call: .
cdr3_nt: TGCGCCAGCAGCCAAGATCCGGGGGGCACCTACGAGCAGTACTTC
cdr3_aa: CASSQDPGGTYEQYF

clone_size: .
v_call: TRBV3-1/TRBV3-2
j_call: TRBJ2-1
d_call: .
cdr3_nt: TGTGCCAGCAGCCAACTGTCCTATTCCAATGAGCAGTTCTTC
cdr3_aa: CASSQLSYSNEQFF

clone_size: .
v_call: TRBV11-2
j_call: TRBJ1-1
d_call: .
cdr3_nt: TGTGCCAGCAGCTTAGTTCTTGACAGCGCTGAAGCTTTCTTT
cdr3_aa: CASSLVLDSAEAFF

clone_size: .
v_call: TRBV19
j_call: TRBJ1-5
d_call: .
cdr3_nt: TGTGCCAGTAGTATAATAGGGGAGCCCCAGCATTTT
cdr3_aa: CASSIIGEPQHF

clone_size: .
v_call: TRBV5-1
j_call: TRBJ1-6
d_call: .
cdr3_nt: TGCGCCAGCAGCCCGAGACAGGCTAGCTCCTATAATTCACCCCTCCACTTT
cdr3_aa: CASSPRQASSYNSPLHF

clone_size: once
v_call: TRBV7-5
j_call: TRBJ2-5
d_call: .
cdr3_nt: TGTGTCAGAGGCTTGGGCGGGGGGGCACCAGAGACCCAGTACTTC
cdr3_aa: CVRGLGGGAPETQYF

clone_size: .
v_call: TRBV5-4
j_call: TRBJ1-6
d_call: TRBD1
cdr3_nt: TGTGCCAGCAGCCCCGGCTCCTCAGGGGGAAATTCACCCCTCCACTTT
cdr3_aa: CASSPGSSGGNSPLHF

clone_size: .
v_call: TRBV28
j_call: TRBJ2-3
d_call: .
cdr3_nt: TGTGCCAGCAGTCTCCGACAAAAACTCACAGATACGCAGTATTTT
cdr3_aa: CASSLRQKLTDTQYF

clone_size: once
v_call: TRBV7-9
j_call: TRBJ2-3
d_call: .
cdr3_nt: TGTGCCAGCAGCTCCTCAGGGACGCAGTATTTT
cdr3_aa: CASSSSGTQYF

clone_size: .
v_call: TRBV3-1/TRBV3-2
j_call: TRBJ2-3
d_call: TRBD2
cdr3_nt: TGTGCCAGCAGCCAAGAGGGCCTAGCGGTTACCACAGATACGCAGTATTTT
cdr3_aa: CASSQEGLAVTTDTQYF

clone_size: .
v_call: TRBV10-3
j_call: TRBJ2-2
d_call: TRBD1
cdr3_nt: TGTGCCACTACCTGGACAGGGGGCACCGGGGAGCTGTTTTTT
cdr3_aa: CATTWTGGTGELFF

clone_size: .
v_call: TRBV5-1
j_call: TRBJ2-2
d_call: .
cdr3_nt: TGCGCCAGCCGGTACAGGGACACCGGGGAGCTGTTTTTT
cdr3_aa: CASRYRDTGELFF

clone_size: .
v_call: TRBV4-1
j_call: TRBJ1-3
d_call: TRBD1
cdr3_nt: TGCGCCAGCAGTCCACAGGGGGGGCTCTCTGGAAACACCATATATTTT
cdr3_aa: CASSPQGGLSGNTIYF

clone_size: few
v_call: TRBV2
j_call: TRBJ1-1
d_call: .
cdr3_nt: TGTGCCAGCAGTGTTAGTCCGAACACTGAAGCTTTCTTT
cdr3_aa: CASSVSPNTEAFF

clone_size: .
v_call: TRBV12-3/TRBV12-4
j_call: TRBJ2-2
d_call: .
cdr3_nt: TGTGCCAGCAGACTAGGGCACCCCGGGGAGCTGTTTTTT
cdr3_aa: CASRLGHPGELFF

clone_size: .
v_call: TRBV6-5
j_call: TRBJ1-6
d_call: .
cdr3_nt: TGTGCCAGCAGTTACCTTGGCTCCCTCCACTTT
cdr3_aa: CASSYLGSLHF

clone_size: .
v_call: TRBV19
j_call: TRBJ2-2
d_call: TRBD1
cdr3_nt: TGTGCCAGCAAGAACAACCGGGACAGGGGCTTGACGTGGGACACCGGGGAGCTGTTTTTT
cdr3_aa: CASKNNRDRGLTWDTGELFF

clone_size: .
v_call: TRBV28
j_call: TRBJ1-5
d_call: .
cdr3_nt: TGTGCCAGCAGTATAACCGGGACAAAGATGGGTCAGCCCCAGCATTTT
cdr3_aa: CASSITGTKMGQPQHF

clone_size: .
v_call: TRBV4-1
j_call: TRBJ1-1
d_call: .
cdr3_nt: TGCGCCAGCAGCCAATTCGGGGGTAAGGACGGCCAAGTCCTGGTGGGCACTGAAGCTTTCTTT
cdr3_aa: CASSQFGGKDGQVLVGTEAFF

clone_size: .
v_call: TRBV4-2
j_call: TRBJ1-1
d_call: .
cdr3_nt: TGTGCCAGCAGCCGAGAAGGTCGGGATTACACTGAAGCTTTCTTT
cdr3_aa: CASSREGRDYTEAFF

clone_size: once
v_call: TRBV20-1
j_call: TRBJ1-2
d_call: .
cdr3_nt: TGCAGTGCCCCGGGTGGCTACACCTTC
cdr3_aa: CSAPGGYTF

clone_size: .
v_call: TRBV14
j_call: TRBJ2-1
d_call: TRBD2
cdr3_nt: TGTGCCAGCAGCCATTACGGGGGGAGATACAATGAGCAGTTCTTC
cdr3_aa: CASSHYGGRYNEQFF

clone_size: .
v_call: TRBV6-6
j_call: TRBJ1-2
d_call: TRBD1
cdr3_nt: TGTGCCAGCAGGCCGGACAGGGCGCGCTATGGCTACACCTTC
cdr3_aa: CASRPDRARYGYTF

clone_size: .
v_call: TRBV5-5
j_call: TRBJ2-7
d_call: TRBD2
cdr3_nt: TGTGCCAGCAGCTTGGGGCCAGCGGGGGGCTACGAGCAGTACTTC
cdr3_aa: CASSLGPAGGYEQYF